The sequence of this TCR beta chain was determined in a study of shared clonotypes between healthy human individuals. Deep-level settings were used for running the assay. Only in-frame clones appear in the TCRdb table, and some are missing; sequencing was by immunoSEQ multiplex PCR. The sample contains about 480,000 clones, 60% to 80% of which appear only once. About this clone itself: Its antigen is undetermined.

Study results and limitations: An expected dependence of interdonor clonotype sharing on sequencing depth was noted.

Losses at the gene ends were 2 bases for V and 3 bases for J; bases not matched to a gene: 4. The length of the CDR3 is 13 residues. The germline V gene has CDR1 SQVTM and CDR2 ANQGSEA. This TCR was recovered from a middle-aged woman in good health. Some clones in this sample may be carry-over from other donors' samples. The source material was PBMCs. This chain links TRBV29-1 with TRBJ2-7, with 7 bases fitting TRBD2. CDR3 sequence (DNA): TGCAGCGTTGAACTAGCGGCGCGCTACGAGCAGTACTTC. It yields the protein CSVELAARYEQYF.